Listed below are T cell receptor beta chains from one sample, sequenced in a study of T cells in Graves' hyperthyroidism and ophthalmopathy. One entry per CDR3 protein results from TCRdb running MiXCR on the multiplex PCR reads. The table lists hundreds of thousands of distinct CDR3 sequences, about 14% of them singletons. The sequenced material came from blood. All receptors derive from a woman in her twenties or thirties with Graves' hyperthyroidism. CDR3s include the opening cysteine and the closing phenylalanine or tryptophan. D genes are given only for firm matches. Rows may omit the clone size; those that give it use once, few, many or a size class.

d_call: .
j_call: TRBJ2-1
v_call: TRBV7-8
clone_size: many
cdr3_nt: TGTGCCAGCAGCTTAGAGGCGACCTACAATGAGCAGTTCTTC
cdr3_aa: CASSLEATYNEQFF

d_call: .
j_call: TRBJ2-2
v_call: TRBV7-3
clone_size: .
cdr3_nt: TGTGCCAGCAGCTTATCTGCGGGTCCCGGGGAGCTGTTTTTT
cdr3_aa: CASSLSAGPGELFF

d_call: .
j_call: TRBJ1-5
v_call: TRBV19
clone_size: .
cdr3_nt: TGTGCCAGTAGTATCGAGAACCAGCCCCAGCATTTT
cdr3_aa: CASSIENQPQHF

d_call: .
j_call: TRBJ2-7
v_call: TRBV7-9
clone_size: many
cdr3_nt: TGTGCCAGCACCCACAGGGACGTGAGCGAGCAGTACTTC
cdr3_aa: CASTHRDVSEQYF

d_call: .
j_call: TRBJ2-2
v_call: TRBV28
clone_size: many
cdr3_nt: TGTGCCAGCAGCCAAAACCGTCATGCCGGGGAGCTGTTTTTT
cdr3_aa: CASSQNRHAGELFF

d_call: .
j_call: TRBJ2-3
v_call: TRBV12-3/TRBV12-4
clone_size: .
cdr3_nt: TGTGCCAGCAGTTTGGAGGGAAACACAGATACGCAGTATTTT
cdr3_aa: CASSLEGNTDTQYF

d_call: TRBD1
j_call: TRBJ1-6
v_call: TRBV7-2
clone_size: .
cdr3_nt: TGTGCCAGCAGCTCCGGACAGGAGGATTCACCCCTCCACTTT
cdr3_aa: CASSSGQEDSPLHF

d_call: TRBD2
j_call: TRBJ2-3
v_call: TRBV7-9
clone_size: .
cdr3_nt: TGTGCCAGCAGCACCCCGGGACTAGCGGGAGTGGGAAGTACGCAGTATTTT
cdr3_aa: CASSTPGLAGVGSTQYF

d_call: .
j_call: TRBJ1-1
v_call: TRBV10-2
clone_size: few
cdr3_nt: TGCGCCAGCTCCGCCCCCATGAACACTGAAGCTTTCTTT
cdr3_aa: CASSAPMNTEAFF

d_call: TRBD2
j_call: TRBJ2-7
v_call: TRBV4-2
clone_size: .
cdr3_nt: TGTGCCAGCAGCCAAGGCTTACCCGGGAGGGAGCAGTACTTC
cdr3_aa: CASSQGLPGREQYF

d_call: .
j_call: TRBJ2-4
v_call: TRBV19
clone_size: .
cdr3_nt: TGTGCCAGTAGTATAGTGGGCAGTGGGGAAGCCAAAAACATTCAGTACTTC
cdr3_aa: CASSIVGSGEAKNIQYF